The following is a TCR beta chain sequence with its context. As yet, its antigen is unknown. V was pared by 4 bases and J by 10 bases, with 2 bases of the junction left unmatched. This CDR3 is 12 amino acids long. CDR1 and CDR2 (germline): SEHNR, FQNEAQ (reference sequence). These data belong to a study of T cell repertoires in cytomegalovirus infection. Across the study: Indicated by public TCR beta signatures were CMV infection and matching HLA type.

From the reads, TCRdb called clonotypes with MiXCR, one entry per CDR3 protein. The sample lists approximately 30,000 distinct CDR3 sequences, around 19% occurring once. The origin of this receptor is a human donor in good health (CMV status not recorded). Some clones in this sample may be carry-over from other donors' samples. The chain recombines TRBV7-9 with TRBJ2-1; 9 positions match TRBD2. The input for sequencing was CD8+ T cells from cultured PBMCs, taken from culture after CMV antigen stimulation. The CDR3 protein is CASSSGLAEQFF. The CDR3 DNA reads as TGTGCCAGCAGCTCAGGACTAGCGGAGCAGTTCTTC.